The following is a T cell receptor (beta chain) sequence with its context. This clonotype was found a few times. This receptor's antigen is unknown. Base qualities are not at hand, and no much larger clone is one base apart. This sample is part of a study of T-cell reconstitution after alpha-beta-depleted transplantation in children (dated by TCRdb to the mid-2010s). For the wider study: The study quantitatively tracked T-cell immune reconstitution after TCRalphabeta/CD19-depleted allogeneic hematopoietic cell transplantation in children using TCR repertoire profiling.

General findings and caveats noted by the study authors: The apparently early recovery of alphabetaT-cell counts about two months after transplant reportedly depended on only several hundred rapidly expanded clones that came from non-depleted graft cells. Over subsequent months, a decline in hyperexpanded clone frequencies was noted, and after one year, T-cell counts and TCRbeta diversity were mostly ascribed to newly produced T cells. In some patients, the high TCRbeta diversity seen at day 60 was put down to recipient T cells and intrathymic progenitors that had survived conditioning.

The intended sense of this specimen's treatment or condition label: allogeneic hematopoietic cell transplantation with graft depleted of TCRalphabeta T cells and CD19 B cells. TCRalphabeta/CD19-depleted allogeneic hematopoietic cell grafts were given to the transplant recipients, all of whom were children. Library prep was done by PCR. Sequencing relied on an Illumina HiSeq 2500. To normalize quantification of the TCRbeta repertoire, the TCR libraries were built with molecular barcoding that relied on unique molecular identifiers. TCRdb trimmed the raw reads at Q25, called clones with MiXCR and kept productive beta chains. Rows are unified per CDR3 protein, each entry keeping the most common DNA and genes. The sample includes 250,000 to 400,000 distinct CDR3 sequences, with approximately 23% observed a single time. The ten largest clones represent 9.5% to 12% of the sample. Including the terminal cysteine and phenylalanine, the CDR3 comprises 14 residues. The CDR3 DNA has 42 bases and is translated from base 1. V loses 6 bases of germline sequence and J loses 3 bases, and the interval between the two ends is 11 bases.

This specimen was PBMCs, mostly from graft donor cells, taken 180 days after TCRalphabeta/CD19-depleted stem cell transplant. The chain was built from TRBV12-3 or TRBV12-4 and TRBJ2-2; the D gene lacks a confident call. This sequence was found in a male patient aged 5 to 17 who had a stem cell transplant for acute lymphoblastic leukemia, so the T cells may come from the graft donor. The CDR3 region has the sequence CASRPDLYTGELFF. The DNA sequence is as follows: TGTGCCAGCAGACCCGACCTCTACACCGGGGAGCTGTTTTTT.